Reported below is one TCR beta chain. The naive CD8 population came from CD45RO-negative cells selected for CCR7, without terminally differentiated effector memory CD45RA+ cells. This sample is drawn from a study of shared clonotypes between healthy human individuals. Assay used: immunoSEQ multiplex PCR; TCRdb lists only in-frame clones, some missing. The sample shows some 2,000,000 clones, 85% to 95% of them seen only once. Germline values: CDR1 SGDLS, CDR2 YYNGEE. This CDR3 is built from 16 residues. The junction had 13 bases not matched to a gene; V was cut back by 4 bases and J by 6 bases. This TCR came from a man aged 18 to 29 in good health. The material sequenced was naive CD8+ T cells sorted from blood. The chain joins TRBV9 to TRBJ2-3; 8 bases align to TRBD2. DNA for the CDR3: TGTGCCAGCAGCTCGGGACTGGCACCGGGAGGGGATACGCAGTATTTT. This translates into CASSSGLAPGGDTQYF.